Below are 22 T cell receptor beta chains sequenced from a single sample in a study of cytomegalovirus exposure and HLA in healthy donors. In the PCR, 60 Vbeta and 13 Jbeta primers were used. Profiled with immunoSEQ multiplex PCR; TCRdb holds only in-frame clones, not every one. The sample has more than 70,000 clones, 65% to 80% seen once. The sample comprised PBMCs. The receptor set was obtained from a man aged 40-49 years in good health and CMV-seronegative.

The V gene is TRBV5-1, the J gene TRBJ2-1, with D maybe TRBD2 (5 bases). Trimming took off 4 bases at V and 8 bases at J, with 19 bases between the two ends. Germline V gives CDR1 SGHRS, CDR2 YFSETQ. This CDR3 has 15 residues. CDR3 in amino acids: CASSVIRGDGDEQFF. The CDR3 nucleotides are TGCGCCAGCAGCGTCATCCGGGGTGACGGGGATGAGCAGTTCTTC.

V is TRBV15 and J is TRBJ1-1; D possibly corresponds to TRBD1 (5 bases). The V end lost 2 bases, the J end lost 10 bases, and 14 bases lay between the germline ends. The CDR3 loop spans 13 amino acids. CDR1 LNHNV and CDR2 YYDKDF come from the germline V gene (reference sequence). CDR3 nucleotide sequence: TGTGCCACCAGCAGAACGGGGGTTGTAGGAGCTTTCTTT. Protein sequence: CATSRTGVVGAFF.

This sequence joins TRBV27 and TRBJ1-2, with 7 bases lining up with TRBD1. The CDR3 has 13 amino acids. CDR1 is MNHEY and CDR2 is SMNVEV in the germline V gene (reference sequence). After removal of 6 bases from V and 5 bases from J, the junction contained 6 bases not matched to a gene. CDR3 DNA sequence: TGTGCCAGCAGGCTGACAGGGAGTTATGGCTACACCTTC. This encodes CASRLTGSYGYTF.

The V and J genes are TRBV19 and TRBJ1-2, with TRBD1 as a possible D gene (5 bases). Trimming left V 0 bases short and J 8 bases short, with 10 bases between. The CDR3 consists of 13 residues. Germline CDR1 is LNHDA and CDR2 is SQIVND (reference sequence). CDR3 bases: TGTGCCAGTAGTATAGAGGGACTCTGCGGCTACACCTTC. As protein: CASSIEGLCGYTF.

The chain employs TRBV9 and TRBJ2-7; TRBD1 might be the D (5 bases). Trimming removed 3 bases at V and 2 bases at J, with 12 bases between. This CDR3 has 14 amino acids. Germline V gene sequence: CDR1 SGDLS, CDR2 YYNGEE. DNA for the CDR3: TGTGCCAGCAGCGCGGCAGGGAATACCTACGAGCAGTACTTC. Translation: CASSAAGNTYEQYF.

This clone was seen a handful of times. This sample includes further DNA sequences coding for the same CDR3. The chain links TRBV10-3 to TRBJ1-3, with D hard to call. Trimming pared 10 bases from V and 5 bases from J, leaving 15 bases between. CDR1 and CDR2 from the germline V gene are ENHRY and SYGVKD. The CDR3 contains 13 residues. The CDR3 DNA reads TGTGCCACCGCAAAAGAGGCTAGAAACACCATATATTTT. It yields the protein CATAKEARNTIYF.

In DNA form, the CDR3 reads TGTGCCAGTGGAGGGGGAGGGCTCTATGGCTACACCTTC. Protein: CASGGGGLYGYTF. The V call is TRBV19, the J call TRBJ1-2; possibly TRBD1 for D (6 bases). The CDR3 is 13 amino acids. Germline V CDR1 and CDR2: LNHDA, SQIVND (reference sequence). The V end was cut by 8 bases, the J end by 4 bases, with 14 bases between.

The chain couples TRBV9 to TRBJ1-1, with D tentatively TRBD1 (5 bases). The CDR3 consists of 15 residues. Germline V lookup: CDR1 SGDLS, CDR2 YYNGEE. V was trimmed by 0 bases and J by 1 base, leaving 10 bases between them. CDR3 protein: CASSVDPGGNTEAFF. CDR3 DNA sequence: TGTGCCAGCAGCGTAGACCCCGGGGGGAACACTGAAGCTTTCTTT.

V usage is TRBV12-5 and J usage is TRBJ1-1, with no clear D. V lost 3 bases to trimming and J lost 4 bases, with 3 bases between them. This CDR3 is 11 amino acids long. The germline gives CDR1 LGHNT, CDR2 FRNRAP. CDR3 loop: CASGFSTEAFF. The CDR3 region has the DNA TGTGCTAGTGGTTTTAGCACTGAAGCTTTCTTT.

The chain joins TRBV5-4 to TRBJ2-7; 7 nucleotides agree with TRBD2. The CDR3 is 15 amino acids. With 5 bases clipped from V and 6 bases from J, the junction kept 14 bases outside the gene matches. The V gene's germline CDR1 is SGHNT and CDR2 YYREEE (reference sequence). CDR3 sequence reads: CASSWGGPGTLEQYF. CDR3 coding DNA: TGTGCCAGCAGTTGGGGGGGACCAGGGACCCTCGAGCAGTACTTC.

This clone has more than one count but fewer than ten. The chain carries TRBV6-5 and TRBJ2-7, with a possible D match to TRBD1 (7 bases). Germline V gene data show CDR1 as MNHEY and CDR2 as SVGAGI. There are 13 residues in the CDR3. Trimming left V 4 bases short and J 7 bases short, with 14 bases between. CDR3 residues: CASSFRGVEEQYF. The CDR3 nucleotides read TGTGCCAGCAGTTTCAGGGGGGTGGAGGAGCAGTACTTC.

J is TRBJ2-1 and V is TRBV10-3, with 9 bases aligning to TRBD1. V was pared by 8 bases and J by 8 bases, with 7 bases of the junction left unmatched. Germline-derived CDR1 and CDR2 are ENHRY and SYGVKD. The CDR3 runs to 13 residues. The CDR3 is CAIGGQGGDEQFF. The CDR3 bases are TGTGCCATCGGGGGACAGGGTGGCGATGAGCAGTTCTTC.

The V gene is TRBV15, the J gene TRBJ2-5; TRBD2 matches 8 bases. CDR3 length: 15 residues. Germline V gene lookup returns CDR1 LNHNV and CDR2 YYDKDF (reference sequence). V shed 3 bases, J shed 5 bases, and the junction held 8 bases outside the gene matches. The CDR3 nucleotides are TGTGCCACCAGCAGCGGGGGGGCATTGTGGGAGACCCAGTACTTC. Translated, it gives CATSSGGALWETQYF.

The chain uses TRBV9 and TRBJ2-3; tentative D call: TRBD2 (5 bases). Germline V lookup: CDR1 SGDLS, CDR2 YYNGEE. The CDR3 runs 16 residues. V gave up 0 bases and J gave up 3 bases, with 14 bases separating them. CDR3 sequence: CASSVGPSGWTDTQYF. In DNA, the CDR3 is TGTGCCAGCAGCGTAGGACCCAGCGGCTGGACAGATACGCAGTATTTT.

This sequence joins TRBV27 and TRBJ1-1; D is uncertain. From germline, CDR1 is MNHEY and CDR2 SMNVEV (reference sequence). This CDR3 region has 14 residues. Trimming took off 5 bases at V and 6 bases at J, with 16 bases between the two ends. The CDR3 DNA reads TGTGCCAGCAGTACAATCGAGAGGTCTGCTGAAGCTTTCTTT. This encodes CASSTIERSAEAFF.

The chain is built from TRBV29-1 and TRBJ2-7; D remains ambiguous. Looked up from germline, CDR1 is SQVTM and CDR2 is ANQGSEA. V was cut by 7 bases and J by 0 bases, with 13 bases left in between. This CDR3 has 13 amino acids. CDR3 residues: CSARDFSSYEQYF. The DNA for the CDR3 is TGCAGCGCTAGAGACTTTAGCTCCTACGAGCAGTACTTC.

The gene calls are TRBV11-3 and TRBJ2-5; D call uncertain. The DNA end lines up better with TRBJ2-7; the J call may be wrong. The CDR3 is made up of 14 amino acids. CDR1 and CDR2 from the germline V gene are SGHNT and YENEEA. The DNA for the CDR3 is TGTGCCAGCAGCTTATCGAGAGATTCCTACGAGCAGTACTTC. It codes for CASSLSRDSYEQYF.

The gene calls are TRBV6-6 and TRBJ1-6, with D hard to call. Trimming removed 2 bases from V and 4 bases from J, with 9 bases in between. This CDR3 contains 15 residues. Germline V lookup: CDR1 MNHNY, CDR2 SVGAGI (reference sequence). CDR3 in DNA: TGTGCCAGCAGTTACGCTGCGGAGTATAATTCACCCCTCCACTTT. As protein: CASSYAAEYNSPLHF.

The chain has TRBV5-5 and TRBJ1-1, with a tentative D call TRBD1 (6 bases). V lost 7 bases, J lost 3 bases, and 10 bases lay in between. The germline gives CDR1 SGHKS, CDR2 YYEKEE (reference sequence). This CDR3 spans 12 amino acids. CDR3 sequence: CASERGYTEAFF. The CDR3 DNA follows: TGTGCCAGCGAAAGGGGGTACACTGAAGCTTTCTTT.

Of note for this clone: Other nucleotide sequences in the sample specify the same CDR3. The gene calls are TRBV19 and TRBJ1-5; D not certain. V was shortened by 7 bases and J by 0 bases, with 10 bases between the two germline ends. Per the germline V gene, CDR1 is LNHDA and CDR2 is SQIVND (reference sequence). CDR3 length: 14 residues. The CDR3, as DNA: TGTGCCAGTATTGCAGACTTTAGCAATCAGCCCCAGCATTTT. It encodes CASIADFSNQPQHF.

This clone was detected only a few times. The chain couples TRBV6-5 to TRBJ1-1; no definite D call. Germline CDR1 and CDR2: MNHEY and SVGAGI. Trimming shortened V by 0 bases and J by 0 bases, and 11 bases separated the two germline ends. This CDR3 comprises 16 residues. CDR3 nucleotides: TGTGCCAGCAGTTACTCAGGCGGAGTCATGAACACTGAAGCTTTCTTT. Translation gives CASSYSGGVMNTEAFF.

The chain uses TRBV4-1 and TRBJ1-5; a weak D match, TRBD1 (5 bases). The germline gives CDR1 MGHRA, CDR2 YSYEKL. CDR3 length equals 14 residues. V lost 0 bases and J lost 7, with 10 bases in between. CDR3 region: CASSQDHGGQPQHF. The CDR3 bases are TGCGCCAGCAGCCAAGACCACGGGGGGCAGCCCCAGCATTTT.